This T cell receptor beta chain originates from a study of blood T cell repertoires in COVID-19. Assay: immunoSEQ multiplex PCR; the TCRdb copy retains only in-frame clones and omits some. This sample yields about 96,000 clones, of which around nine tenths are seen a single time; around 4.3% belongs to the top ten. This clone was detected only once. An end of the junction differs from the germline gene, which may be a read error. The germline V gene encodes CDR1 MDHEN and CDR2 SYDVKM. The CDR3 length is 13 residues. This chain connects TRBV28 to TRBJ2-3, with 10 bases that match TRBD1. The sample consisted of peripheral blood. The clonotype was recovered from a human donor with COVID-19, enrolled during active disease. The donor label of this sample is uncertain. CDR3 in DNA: TGTGCCAGCAGTTTGTCGGACAGGACAGGGGGGAGTTTT. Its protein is CASSLSDRTGGSF.